The present T cell receptor beta chain was sequenced within a study of blood T cells in healthy people across ages. Then a second PCR, running about 7 to 11 cycles, was carried out with a sample-barcoded 5' primer and a J-beta primer mix. TCRdb fed the 5' RACE reads into MiXCR, producing one record per CDR3 protein. The repertoire holds approximately 800,000 distinct CDR3 sequences, with around half as singletons. Germline loops: CDR1 SGHDT, CDR2 YYEEEE. Trimming removed 0 bases at V and 5 bases at J, with 8 bases between. CDR3 size: 13 residues. Whole-study findings and limits: PBMCs left unsorted prevented a conclusive naive versus antigen-experienced comparison. Getting older went along with TCR beta diversity per million T cells dropping roughly linearly. Diversity estimated from one million T cells was considered an underestimate.

With respect to this clonotype: Its antigen remains unidentified.

The sequenced sample was blood. The genes are TRBV5-6 and TRBJ1-1, with D unclear. This TCR derives from an elderly man in good health. The CDR3 is CASSLGGKTEAFF. The DNA of the CDR3 is TGTGCCAGCAGCTTGGGCGGTAAGACTGAAGCTTTCTTT.